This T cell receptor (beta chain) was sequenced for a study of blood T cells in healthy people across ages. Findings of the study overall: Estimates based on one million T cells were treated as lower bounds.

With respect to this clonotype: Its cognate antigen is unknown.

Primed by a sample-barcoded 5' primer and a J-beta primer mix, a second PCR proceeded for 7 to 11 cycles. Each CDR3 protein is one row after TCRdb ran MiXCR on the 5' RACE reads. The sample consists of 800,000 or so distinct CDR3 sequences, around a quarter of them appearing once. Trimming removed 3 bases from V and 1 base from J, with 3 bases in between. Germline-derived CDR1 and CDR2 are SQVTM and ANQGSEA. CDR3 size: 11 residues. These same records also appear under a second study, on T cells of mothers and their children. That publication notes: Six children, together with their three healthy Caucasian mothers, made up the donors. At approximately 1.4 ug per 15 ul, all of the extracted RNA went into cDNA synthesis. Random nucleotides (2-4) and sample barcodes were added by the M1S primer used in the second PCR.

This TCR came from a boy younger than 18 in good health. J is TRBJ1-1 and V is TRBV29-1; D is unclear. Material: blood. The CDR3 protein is CSVDANTEAFF. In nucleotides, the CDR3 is TGCAGCGTTGATGCGAACACTGAAGCTTTCTTT. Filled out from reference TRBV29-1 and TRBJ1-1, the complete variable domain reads SAVISQKPSRDICQRGTSLTIQCQVDSQVTMMFWYRQQPGQSLTLIATANQGSEATYESGFVIDKFPISRPNLTFSTLTVSNMSPEDSSIYLCSVDANTEAFFGQGTRLTVV.